Listed below are T cell receptor beta chains from one sample, sequenced in a study of OX40 agonist ivuxolimab in advanced cancers. Profiled with immunoSEQ multiplex PCR; TCRdb holds only in-frame clones, not every one. The table includes 55,000 to 65,000 clones, roughly 84% detected once. The sequencing used CD4+ or CD8+ T cells sorted from blood, collected in a trial of the OX40 agonist ivuxolimab. All receptors come from an adult with an advanced solid tumor such as melanoma, head and neck, liver or kidney cancer. Each CDR3 is given with its conserved first and last residue. The D gene is left open where the match is weak. Not all rows give a size; the values are once, few, many and, for expanded clones, a class.

clone_size,cdr3_length,d_call,v_call,j_call,cdr3_nt,cdr3_aa
NA,13,NA,TRBV5-1,TRBJ2-2,TGCGCCAGCGCTTCGGCCCCTCGGCGGGAGCTGTTTTTT,CASASAPRRELFF
NA,13,NA,TRBV7-3,TRBJ2-1,TGTGCCAGCAGCTTAGTCCGAGACAATGAGCAGTTCTTC,CASSLVRDNEQFF
NA,17,TRBD2,TRBV7-3,TRBJ2-6,TGTGCCAGCAGCTCTAGCGGGAGCCCCTCTGGGGCCAACGTCCTGACTTTC,CASSSSGSPSGANVLTF
NA,13,NA,TRBV5-4,TRBJ1-2,TGTGCCAGCAGCTTGGGCAGGGGCTATGGCTACACCTTC,CASSLGRGYGYTF
NA,15,TRBD2,TRBV29-1,TRBJ2-1,TGCAGCGCCGGAGCGGGAGTTTTCCCCTACAATGAGCAGTTCTTC,CSAGAGVFPYNEQFF
NA,13,NA,TRBV6-5,TRBJ2-1,TGTGCCAGCAGTTACTTGAAGAACAATGAGCAGTTCTTC,CASSYLKNNEQFF
NA,16,NA,TRBV5-1,TRBJ1-6,TGCGCCAGCAGCCCTGGGGAGGTCCCGTCTAATTCACCCCTCCACTTT,CASSPGEVPSNSPLHF
few,13,NA,TRBV2,TRBJ1-5,TGTGCCAGCAGTGAATACGGGAGTCAGCCCCAGCATTTT,CASSEYGSQPQHF
NA,16,TRBD1,TRBV5-1,TRBJ1-4,TGCGCCAGCAGCTTGGGGGACAGGGATACTAATGAAAAACTGTTTTTT,CASSLGDRDTNEKLFF
NA,11,NA,TRBV20-1,TRBJ2-7,TGCAGTGCTAGTGCCGCAGAGGAGCAGTACTTC,CSASAAEEQYF
many,14,NA,TRBV2,TRBJ2-1,TGTGCCAGCAGTCGGACACCCGTGTGGAATGAGCAGTTCTTC,CASSRTPVWNEQFF
NA,14,TRBD1,TRBV5-1,TRBJ1-2,TGCGCCAGCAGCTTGGGACAGGGTGAAAGTGGCTACACCTTC,CASSLGQGESGYTF
NA,14,NA,TRBV10-1,TRBJ2-5,TGCGCCAGCAGTCTAGCAGGGGCCGCAGAGACCCAGTACTTC,CASSLAGAAETQYF
once,11,TRBD2,TRBV20-1,TRBJ2-3,TGCAGTCCGGGGGGTTCAGATACGCAGTATTTT,CSPGGSDTQYF
NA,14,NA,TRBV11-2,TRBJ2-1,TGTGCCAGCAGCTTAGACGTTTCGTACAATGAGCAGTTCTTC,CASSLDVSYNEQFF
NA,14,NA,TRBV4-2,TRBJ1-1,TGTGCCAGCAGCCAAGAAATAGGAGAAACTGAAGCTTTCTTT,CASSQEIGETEAFF
NA,15,TRBD1,TRBV27,TRBJ1-2,TGTGCCAGCAGTGCACCGGGACAGGGGGCGAACGGCTACACCTTC,CASSAPGQGANGYTF
NA,15,TRBD1,TRBV7-6,TRBJ2-7,TGTGCCAGCAGCATCGGGACAGGGGTCTCCTACGAGCAGTACTTC,CASSIGTGVSYEQYF
once,16,NA,TRBV5-4,TRBJ2-7,TGTGCCAGCAGCTTGTCCAGAGAGACTAGCTCCTACGAGCAGTACTTC,CASSLSRETSSYEQYF
few,15,TRBD1,TRBV28,TRBJ1-5,TGTGCCAGCAGCCCAGGGGGAAGTCTCGGGCAGCCCCAGCATTTT,CASSPGGSLGQPQHF
once,13,NA,TRBV28,TRBJ1-2,TGTGCCAGCAGTTTGGTGGAGGTCTATGGCTACACCTTC,CASSLVEVYGYTF
NA,16,TRBD1,TRBV30,TRBJ1-2,TGTGCCTGGATGGGGCGCGGGGACAGGGGGGTAGGAGGCTACACCTTC,CAWMGRGDRGVGGYTF
NA,17,NA,TRBV6-1,TRBJ1-2,TGTGCCAGCAGTGAATGGGGTCAGGGCGGGGGCGACTATGGCTACACCTTC,CASSEWGQGGGDYGYTF
few,15,TRBD1,TRBV7-2,TRBJ1-5,TGTGCCAGCAGCTTGACAGGGGTAAGCAATCAGCCCCAGCATTTT,CASSLTGVSNQPQHF
once,15,NA,TRBV6-1,TRBJ2-1,TGTGCCAGCAGTGAACAGGGTTTGACCTACAATGAGCAGTTCTTC,CASSEQGLTYNEQFF
NA,15,NA,TRBV30,TRBJ2-2,TGTGCCTGGAGTGTAGGGAGTGTGGGCACCGGGGAGCTGTTTTTT,CAWSVGSVGTGELFF
NA,15,TRBD2,TRBV11-2,TRBJ2-7,TGTGCCAGCAGCACACTAGCGGGCCGCTCCTACGAGCAGTACTTC,CASSTLAGRSYEQYF
NA,11,NA,TRBV30,TRBJ1-6,TGTGCCTGTCATCGTTGGGGACCCCTCCACTTT,CACHRWGPLHF
few,14,TRBD1,TRBV2,TRBJ1-5,TGTGCCAGCAAGCCAGGGGGCCCGGCTCAGCCCCAGCATTTT,CASKPGGPAQPQHF
few,12,NA,TRBV29-1,TRBJ1-4,TGCAGCGTTGGGCCTACACGGGAAAAACTGTTTTTT,CSVGPTREKLFF
NA,12,NA,TRBV2,TRBJ1-1,TGTGCCAGCAGTGGATCGACAGCAGAAGCTTTCTTT,CASSGSTAEAFF
NA,16,NA,TRBV25-1,TRBJ2-5,TGTGCCAGCAGTGAATCGTTGAACAGGTTAAAAGAGACCCAGTACTTC,CASSESLNRLKETQYF
NA,15,NA,TRBV6-1,TRBJ2-7,TGTGCCAGCAGTGAGGGCCCCCACGGAACCTACGAGCAGTACTTC,CASSEGPHGTYEQYF
NA,14,TRBD2,TRBV6-5,TRBJ2-5,TGTGCCAGCAGTCAAAGCGGGAGGAGGGAGACCCAGTACTTC,CASSQSGRRETQYF
NA,15,TRBD1,TRBV19,TRBJ1-2,TGTGCCAGTAGTATAGGAACCAGGGGGTCCTATGGCTACACCTTC,CASSIGTRGSYGYTF
NA,13,NA,TRBV7-3,TRBJ1-2,TGTGCCAGCAGCGGGGGCGCGGGGTATGGCTACACCTTC,CASSGGAGYGYTF
NA,13,NA,TRBV7-6,TRBJ2-3,TGTGCCAGCAGCCCCGACAGAAAAGATACGCAGTATTTT,CASSPDRKDTQYF
few,17,TRBD2,TRBV18,TRBJ2-1,TGTGCCAGCTCACCACCGCGGGGGGGTGGAAGACTCGATGAGCAGTTCTTC,CASSPPRGGGRLDEQFF
NA,14,NA,TRBV5-1,TRBJ1-4,TGCGCCAGCAGGCTAACTCCCATGGCTGAAAAACTGTTTTTT,CASRLTPMAEKLFF
NA,15,TRBD1,TRBV4-3,TRBJ2-3,TGCGCCAGCAGCCAGCTGCTAACAGGGGCAGATACGCAGTATTTT,CASSQLLTGADTQYF
NA,13,TRBD1,TRBV29-1,TRBJ1-2,TGCAGCGTAGTGGGACAGCCTAACTATGGCTACACCTTC,CSVVGQPNYGYTF
NA,14,NA,TRBV10-3,TRBJ1-1,TGTGCCATCAGTGAGGTAGGAGGGAACACTGAAGCTTTCTTT,CAISEVGGNTEAFF
NA,17,TRBD2,TRBV19,TRBJ2-1,TGTGCCAGTAGTTCCCCCCGGCGGGGGACCGGGGGGGATGAGCAGTTCTTC,CASSSPRRGTGGDEQFF
NA,15,TRBD1,TRBV10-3,TRBJ2-3,TGTGCCATCAGCCCCGGGACAGGCAGCACAGATACGCAGTATTTT,CAISPGTGSTDTQYF
NA,13,NA,TRBV11-2,TRBJ1-1,TGTGCCAGTCTAGTGACAGACGGCACTGAAGCTTTCTTT,CASLVTDGTEAFF
NA,12,NA,TRBV10-3,TRBJ2-5,TGTGCCATCATGGGATCCCAAGAGACCCAGTACTTC,CAIMGSQETQYF
NA,14,TRBD1,TRBV28,TRBJ2-7,TGTGCCAGCAGGAAGACAGGGGGGATCTACGAGCAGTACTTC,CASRKTGGIYEQYF
NA,14,TRBD1,TRBV19,TRBJ2-1,TGTGCCAGTAGTGGGGGACAGGGTATGGATGAGCAGTTCTTC,CASSGGQGMDEQFF
NA,14,NA,TRBV4-1,TRBJ1-4,TGCGCCAGCAGCCAACAAGAACTAATTGAAAAACTGTTTTTT,CASSQQELIEKLFF
NA,16,TRBD2,TRBV18,TRBJ2-1,TGTGCCAGCTCACCACCGGCTGCGGGAGTTAATGATGAGCAGTTCTTC,CASSPPAAGVNDEQFF
NA,19,TRBD1,TRBV4-2,TRBJ2-1,TGTGCCAGCAGCGGCCAAGTGCGCCTTATGAGACAGGGGGCCAATGAGCAGTTCTTC,CASSGQVRLMRQGANEQFF
NA,15,NA,TRBV30,TRBJ2-2,TGTGCCTGGAGTGTACTGGGAGTGGTCACCGGGGAGCTGTTTTTT,CAWSVLGVVTGELFF
NA,14,NA,TRBV9,TRBJ2-3,TGTGCCAGCAGCGTACGGGCGGACCCAGATACGCAGTATTTT,CASSVRADPDTQYF
NA,14,NA,TRBV19,TRBJ2-5,TGTGCCACCGGCCGTGGAGATCTGCAAGAGACCCAGTACTTC,CATGRGDLQETQYF
once,14,TRBD2,TRBV2,TRBJ2-7,TGTGCCAGCAGGGAACTAGCGGGGAGCTACGAGCAGTACTTC,CASRELAGSYEQYF